This TCR beta chain was recovered during a study of T cells in Graves' hyperthyroidism and ophthalmopathy. In this sample, this clonotype turned up many times. Its antigen is unidentified. TCR beta CDR3 regions were amplified from RNA. The HTBI primer set served for first-round RT-PCR of the TCR CDR3. TCRdb independently ran MiXCR on the multiplex PCR reads; one entry per CDR3 protein. The repertoire consists of hundreds of thousands of distinct CDR3 sequences, with around 15% occurring once and the leading ten covering about 3.8%. Study-wide results and caveats: Ophthalmopathy and stable hyperthyroidism were told apart by a 13 V-J model.

The sequenced sample consisted of blood. The TCR sequence derives from a woman aged 30 to 39 with Graves' hyperthyroidism.

For the CDR3, the DNA is TGTGCCAGCAGTGACAGGGGCAATGAGCAGTTCTTC. Residues: CASSDRGNEQFF. The chain links TRBV2 to TRBJ2-1; D is perhaps TRBD1 (6 bases). Germline V gene sequence: CDR1 SNHLY, CDR2 FYNNEI. This CDR3 is built from 12 residues. V dropped 3 bases and J dropped 6 bases, with 6 bases sitting between them.